Ten or more counts support the clone carrying this T cell receptor (beta chain). Its target is not known. Trimming left V 0 bases short and J 0 bases short, with 6 bases between. CDR3 length: 15 residues. The germline V gene has CDR1 SEHNR and CDR2 FQNEAQ (reference sequence). This record belongs to a study of naive and memory T cell subsets. The beta constant-region primer was an equimolar mix of two oligonucleotides covering TRBC1 and TRBC2. Ligated cDNA was amplified by four rounds of PCR with nested alpha and beta constant-region primers and SP2. MiXCR was run by TCRdb on the UMI-ligation and nested PCR reads, yielding one entry per CDR3 protein. The sample contains 80,000 to 95,000 distinct CDR3 sequences, about 9.9% of which appear only once. Study-wide results and limits: Activation and differentiation may alter RNA-based TCR counts. Over 95% of naive TCR sequences appeared only once after error correction, unlike memory subsets.

The sample taken for sequencing was naive CD8+ T cells from blood. V is TRBV7-9 and J is TRBJ2-1; the D gene is possibly TRBD2 (5 bases). This clonotype originated in a human donor in good health. CDR3 protein: CASSLAGSSYNEQFF. Written as DNA, the CDR3 is TGTGCCAGCAGCTTAGCGGGGAGCTCCTACAATGAGCAGTTCTTC.